These T cell receptor beta chains were read from a single sample in a study of shared T cell receptors in the human thymus. Here immunoSEQ multiplex PCR was the method, and the copy in TCRdb shows in-frame clones only, minus some. The data show over 450,000 clones, with about 84% seen just once and approximately 0.013% held by the top ten. The same sample was also used in a study of human thymus T cells.

The sample comprised thymocytes. The origin of the receptors is a boy under two years old with a congenital heart defect. The CDR3 runs from the conserved cysteine through the conserved F or W. A D gene is named only where the DNA matches it firmly. Clone sizes are given selectively: once, few, many, or a class where the clone is expanded.

abundance: -; v_gene: TRBV11-2; j_gene: TRBJ2-1; d_gene: TRBD2; CDR3aa: CASSLENGLSLAGGNEQFF; CDR3nt: TGTGCCAGCAGCTTAGAAAACGGTCTGAGCCTAGCGGGAGGCAATGAGCAGTTCTTC
abundance: -; v_gene: TRBV7-2; j_gene: TRBJ2-3; d_gene: TRBD2; CDR3aa: CASTPGRARGDTQYF; CDR3nt: TGTGCCAGCACCCCCGGGAGGGCCCGTGGAGATACGCAGTATTTT
abundance: -; v_gene: TRBV6-5; j_gene: TRBJ1-4; d_gene: TRBD1; CDR3aa: CASSRTGNGEKLFF; CDR3nt: TGTGCCAGCAGCAGGACAGGGAACGGTGAAAAACTGTTTTTT
abundance: -; v_gene: TRBV19; j_gene: TRBJ2-1; d_gene: TRBD1; CDR3aa: CASSAPGTGSYNEQFF; CDR3nt: TGTGCCAGTAGTGCCCCCGGGACAGGCTCCTACAATGAGCAGTTCTTC
abundance: -; v_gene: TRBV4-3; j_gene: TRBJ1-2; d_gene: TRBD1; CDR3aa: CASSQGVRDSRGGYTF; CDR3nt: TGCGCCAGCAGCCAAGGAGTCAGGGACAGCCGCGGAGGCTACACCTTC
abundance: -; v_gene: TRBV14; j_gene: TRBJ1-1; d_gene: -; CDR3aa: CASSQGGGGVNTEAFF; CDR3nt: TGTGCCAGCAGCCAAGGAGGAGGGGGGGTAAACACTGAAGCTTTCTTT
abundance: -; v_gene: TRBV4-3; j_gene: TRBJ2-6; d_gene: TRBD1; CDR3aa: CASSQVSPGGSQIGANVLTF; CDR3nt: TGCGCCAGCAGCCAAGTATCGCCAGGGGGATCTCAAATCGGGGCCAACGTCCTGACTTTC
abundance: -; v_gene: TRBV19; j_gene: TRBJ1-1; d_gene: TRBD1; CDR3aa: CASSLGTGDWTEAFF; CDR3nt: TGTGCCAGTAGTCTAGGGACAGGGGATTGGACTGAAGCTTTCTTT
abundance: once; v_gene: TRBV27; j_gene: TRBJ2-1; d_gene: -; CDR3aa: CASSFWGYHSSYNEQFF; CDR3nt: TGTGCCAGCAGTTTTTGGGGCTACCATAGCTCCTACAATGAGCAGTTCTTC
abundance: -; v_gene: TRBV27; j_gene: TRBJ2-2; d_gene: -; CDR3aa: CASRFGPTCEGQNTGELFF; CDR3nt: TGTGCCAGCAGATTTGGCCCAACGTGTGAGGGCCAAAACACCGGGGAGCTGTTTTTT
abundance: once; v_gene: TRBV6-1; j_gene: TRBJ1-5; d_gene: -; CDR3aa: CASSEGPALRRNQPQHF; CDR3nt: TGTGCCAGCAGTGAGGGGCCGGCGCTTAGGCGCAATCAGCCCCAGCATTTT
abundance: few; v_gene: TRBV19; j_gene: TRBJ2-7; d_gene: TRBD2; CDR3aa: CASSRGPLAGAYEQYF; CDR3nt: TGTGCCAGTAGTAGGGGTCCCCTAGCGGGGGCCTACGAGCAGTACTTC
abundance: -; v_gene: TRBV2; j_gene: TRBJ2-7; d_gene: -; CDR3aa: CASTTGGGRQSYEQYF; CDR3nt: TGTGCCAGCACTACTGGTGGGGGCCGCCAGTCCTACGAGCAGTACTTC
abundance: once; v_gene: TRBV6-5; j_gene: TRBJ2-5; d_gene: TRBD2; CDR3aa: CASSAGLAGRETQYF; CDR3nt: TGTGCCAGCAGTGCAGGACTAGCGGGAAGGGAGACCCAGTACTTC
abundance: -; v_gene: TRBV27; j_gene: TRBJ1-2; d_gene: -; CDR3aa: CASRTLASGYTF; CDR3nt: TGTGCCAGCAGAACCCTAGCGAGCGGCTACACCTTC